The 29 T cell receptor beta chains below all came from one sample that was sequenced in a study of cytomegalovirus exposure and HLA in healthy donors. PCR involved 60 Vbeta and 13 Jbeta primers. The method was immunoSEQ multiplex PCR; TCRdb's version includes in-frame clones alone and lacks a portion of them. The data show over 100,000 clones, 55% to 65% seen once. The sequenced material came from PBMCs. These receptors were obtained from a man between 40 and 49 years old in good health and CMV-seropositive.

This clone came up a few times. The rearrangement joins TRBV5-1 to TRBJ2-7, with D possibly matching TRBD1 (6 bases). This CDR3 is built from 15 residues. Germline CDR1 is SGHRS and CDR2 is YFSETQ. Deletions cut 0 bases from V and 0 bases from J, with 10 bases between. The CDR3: CASSLGQASSYEQYF. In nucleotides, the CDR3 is TGCGCCAGCAGCTTGGGACAGGCCAGCTCCTACGAGCAGTACTTC.

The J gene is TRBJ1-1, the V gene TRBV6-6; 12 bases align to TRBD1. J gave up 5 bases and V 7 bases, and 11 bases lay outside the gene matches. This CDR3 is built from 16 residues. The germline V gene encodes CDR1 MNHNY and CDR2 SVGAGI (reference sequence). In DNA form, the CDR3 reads TGTGCCAGCATTTTTGGGACAGGGGGCGCGGAGACTGAAGCTTTCTTT. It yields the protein CASIFGTGGAETEAFF.

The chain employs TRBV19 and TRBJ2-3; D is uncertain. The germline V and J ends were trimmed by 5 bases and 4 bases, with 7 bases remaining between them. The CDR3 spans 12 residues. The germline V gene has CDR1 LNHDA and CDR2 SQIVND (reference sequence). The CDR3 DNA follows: TGTGCCAGTAGTGTACGAGCAGATACGCAGTATTTT. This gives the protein CASSVRADTQYF.

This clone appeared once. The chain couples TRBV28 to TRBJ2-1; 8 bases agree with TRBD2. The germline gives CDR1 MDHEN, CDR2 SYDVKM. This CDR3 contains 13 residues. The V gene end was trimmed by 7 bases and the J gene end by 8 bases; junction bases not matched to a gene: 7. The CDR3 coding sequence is TGTGCCAGCACCTCGGGGGGGACCGATGAGCAGTTCTTC. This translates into CASTSGGTDEQFF.

The CDR3 protein is CASSLQGEQYF. The CDR3 DNA is TGTGCCAGCAGCTTACAGGGAGAGCAGTACTTC. This chain joins TRBV7-8 and TRBJ2-7, with D tentatively TRBD1 (5 bases). Looked up from germline, CDR1 is SGHVS and CDR2 is FQNEAQ. The CDR3 contains 11 residues. Trimming left V 2 bases short and J 7 bases short, with 6 bases between.

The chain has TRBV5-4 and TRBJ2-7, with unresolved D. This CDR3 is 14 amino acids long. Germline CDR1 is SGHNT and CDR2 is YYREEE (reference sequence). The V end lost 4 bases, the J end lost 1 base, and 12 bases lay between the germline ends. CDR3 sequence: CASSLYYDSYEQYF. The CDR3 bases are TGTGCCAGCAGCCTCTACTACGATTCCTACGAGCAGTACTTC.

The CDR3 DNA is TGCGCCAGCAGCTCAACAGGGGACCCTGGTAGTGAAAAACTGTTTTTT. Protein product: CASSSTGDPGSEKLFF. The chain links TRBV5-1 to TRBJ1-4; 7 bases are a match to TRBD1. The junction had 12 bases not matched to a gene; V was cut back by 3 bases and J by 7 bases. The germline V gene encodes CDR1 SGHRS and CDR2 YFSETQ. CDR3 length: 16 residues.

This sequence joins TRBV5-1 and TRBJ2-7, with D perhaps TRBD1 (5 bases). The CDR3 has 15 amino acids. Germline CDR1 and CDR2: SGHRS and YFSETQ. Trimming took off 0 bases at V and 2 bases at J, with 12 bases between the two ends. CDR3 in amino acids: CASSLVGSRAYEQYF. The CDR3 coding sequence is TGCGCCAGCAGCTTGGTCGGTTCCAGGGCCTACGAGCAGTACTTC.

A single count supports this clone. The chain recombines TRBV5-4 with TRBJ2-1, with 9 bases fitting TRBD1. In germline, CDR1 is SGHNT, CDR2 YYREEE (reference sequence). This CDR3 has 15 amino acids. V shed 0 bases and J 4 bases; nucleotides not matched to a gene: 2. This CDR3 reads CASSLGTGEYNEQFF. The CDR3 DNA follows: TGTGCCAGCAGCTTGGGGACAGGGGAGTACAATGAGCAGTTCTTC.

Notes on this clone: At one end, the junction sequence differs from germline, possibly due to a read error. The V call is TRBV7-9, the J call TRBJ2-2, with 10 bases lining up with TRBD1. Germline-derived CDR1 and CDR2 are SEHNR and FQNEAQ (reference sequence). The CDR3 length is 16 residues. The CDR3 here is CSSSPQTGGYTGELFF. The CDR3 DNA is TGTTCCAGCAGCCCACAGACAGGGGGCTACACCGGGGAGCTGTTTTTT.

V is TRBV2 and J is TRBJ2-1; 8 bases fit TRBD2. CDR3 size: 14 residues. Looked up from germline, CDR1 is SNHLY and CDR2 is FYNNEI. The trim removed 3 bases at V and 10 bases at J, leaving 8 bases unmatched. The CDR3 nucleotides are TGTGCCAGCAGTGATGGGCGGGGGGATCGGGAGCAGTTCTTC. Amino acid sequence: CASSDGRGDREQFF.

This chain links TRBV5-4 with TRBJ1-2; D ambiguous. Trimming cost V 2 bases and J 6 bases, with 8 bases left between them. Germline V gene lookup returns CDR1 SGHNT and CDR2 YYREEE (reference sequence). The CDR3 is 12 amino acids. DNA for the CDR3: TGTGCCAGCAGCTTCAATTTTGATGGCTACACCTTC. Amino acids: CASSFNFDGYTF.

CDR3 residues: CSVTGTSWKNEQFF. The CDR3 DNA reads TGCAGCGTTACCGGGACTAGCTGGAAGAATGAGCAGTTCTTC. This sequence joins TRBV29-1 and TRBJ2-1, with 9 bases identical to TRBD2. The V and J ends lost 5 bases and 7 bases, in that order; junction bases with no gene match: 9. Germline CDR1 reads SQVTM; CDR2 reads ANQGSEA. The CDR3 covers 14 residues.

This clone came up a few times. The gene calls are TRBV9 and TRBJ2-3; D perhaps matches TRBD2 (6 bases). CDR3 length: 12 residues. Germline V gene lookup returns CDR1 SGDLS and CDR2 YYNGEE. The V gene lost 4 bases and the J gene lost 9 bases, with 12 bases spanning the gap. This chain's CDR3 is CASSPPRGTQYF. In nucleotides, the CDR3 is TGTGCCAGCAGCCCACCCCGGGGGACGCAGTATTTT.

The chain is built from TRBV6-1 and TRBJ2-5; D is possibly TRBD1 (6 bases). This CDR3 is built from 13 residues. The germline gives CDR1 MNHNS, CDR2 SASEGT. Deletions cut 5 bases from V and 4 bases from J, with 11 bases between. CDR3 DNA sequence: TGTGCCAGCAGTTTCACAGGGTCAGAGACCCAGTACTTC. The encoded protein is CASSFTGSETQYF.

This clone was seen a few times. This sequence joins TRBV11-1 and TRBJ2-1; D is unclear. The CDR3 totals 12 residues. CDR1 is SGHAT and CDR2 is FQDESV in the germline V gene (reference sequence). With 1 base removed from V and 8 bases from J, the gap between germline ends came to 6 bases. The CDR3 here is CASSLGSDEQFF. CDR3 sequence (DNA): TGTGCCAGCAGCTTAGGGTCAGATGAGCAGTTCTTC.

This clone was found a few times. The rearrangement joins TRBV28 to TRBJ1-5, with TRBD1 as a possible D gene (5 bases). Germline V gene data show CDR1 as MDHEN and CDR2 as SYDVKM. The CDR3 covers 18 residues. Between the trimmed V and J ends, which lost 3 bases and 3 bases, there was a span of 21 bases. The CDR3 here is CASSLLAFRGHLNQPQHF. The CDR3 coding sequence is TGTGCCAGCAGTTTGCTGGCTTTTAGAGGACATCTCAATCAGCCCCAGCATTTT.

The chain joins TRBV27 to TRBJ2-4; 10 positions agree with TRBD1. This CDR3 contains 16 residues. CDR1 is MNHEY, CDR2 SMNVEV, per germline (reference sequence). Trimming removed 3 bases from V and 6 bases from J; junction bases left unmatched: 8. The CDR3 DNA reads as TGTGCCAGCAGTTTGGGGGGGACAGGGGCCGGAAACATTCAGTACTTC. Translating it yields CASSLGGTGAGNIQYF.

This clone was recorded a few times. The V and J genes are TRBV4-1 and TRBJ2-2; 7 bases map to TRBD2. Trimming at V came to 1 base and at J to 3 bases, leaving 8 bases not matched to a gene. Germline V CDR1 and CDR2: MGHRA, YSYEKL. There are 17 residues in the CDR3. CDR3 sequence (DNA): TGCGCCAGCAGCCAAGCCCCCTCGGCGGGGGACACCGGGGAGCTGTTTTTT. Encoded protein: CASSQAPSAGDTGELFF.

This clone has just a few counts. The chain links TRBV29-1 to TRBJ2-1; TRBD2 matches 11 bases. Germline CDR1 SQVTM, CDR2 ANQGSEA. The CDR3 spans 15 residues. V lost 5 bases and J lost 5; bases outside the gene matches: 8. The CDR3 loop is CSVSSGTSGNNEQFF. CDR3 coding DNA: TGCAGCGTTTCCTCCGGGACTAGCGGTAACAATGAGCAGTTCTTC.

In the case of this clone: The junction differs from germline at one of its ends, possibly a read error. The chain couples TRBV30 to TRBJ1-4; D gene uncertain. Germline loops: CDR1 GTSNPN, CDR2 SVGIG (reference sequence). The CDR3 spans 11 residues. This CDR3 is CAWSVGDILVF. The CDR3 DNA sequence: TGTGCCTGGAGTGTCGGCGACATTTTGGTTTTT.

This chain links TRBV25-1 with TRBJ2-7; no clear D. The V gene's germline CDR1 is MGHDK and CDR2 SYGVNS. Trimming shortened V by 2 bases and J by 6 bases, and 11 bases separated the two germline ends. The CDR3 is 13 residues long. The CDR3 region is CASSERMRSEQYF. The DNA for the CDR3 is TGTGCCAGCAGTGAAAGGATGCGGAGCGAGCAGTACTTC.

CDR3 residues: CASSRFYEQYF. CDR3 nucleotide sequence: TGTGCCAGCAGCCGGTTCTACGAGCAGTACTTC. The rearrangement links TRBV28 to TRBJ2-7; D is unresolved. CDR1 and CDR2 from the germline V gene are MDHEN and SYDVKM. Trimming took 6 bases from V and 3 from J, leaving 6 bases between them. This CDR3 is 11 amino acids long.

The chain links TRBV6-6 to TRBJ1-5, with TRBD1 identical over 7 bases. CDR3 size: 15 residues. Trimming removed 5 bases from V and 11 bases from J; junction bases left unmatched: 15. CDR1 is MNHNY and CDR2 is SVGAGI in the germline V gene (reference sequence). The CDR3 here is CASSTQGGQVVAQHF. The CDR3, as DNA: TGTGCCAGCAGTACCCAGGGGGGCCAGGTGGTGGCCCAGCATTTT.

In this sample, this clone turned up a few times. DNA of the CDR3: TGTGCCAGCAGCTTAACATCAGACTACGAGCAGTACTTC. Its protein product is CASSLTSDYEQYF. The V and J genes are TRBV7-3 and TRBJ2-7; unclear D gene. The V end lost 0 bases, the J end lost 3 bases, and 6 bases lay between the germline ends. Looked up from germline, CDR1 is SGHTA and CDR2 is FQGTGA. This CDR3 is built from 13 residues.

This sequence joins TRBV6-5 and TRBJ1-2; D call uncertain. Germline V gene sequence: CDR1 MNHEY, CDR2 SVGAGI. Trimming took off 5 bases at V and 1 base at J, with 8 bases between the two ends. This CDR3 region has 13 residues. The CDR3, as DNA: TGTGCCAGCAGTCAACAGCATAACTATGGCTACACCTTC. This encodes CASSQQHNYGYTF.

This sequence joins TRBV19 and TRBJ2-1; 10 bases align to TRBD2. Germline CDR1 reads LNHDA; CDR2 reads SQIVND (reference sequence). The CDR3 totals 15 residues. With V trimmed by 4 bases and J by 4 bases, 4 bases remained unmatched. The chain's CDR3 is CASSRSGGAYNEQFF. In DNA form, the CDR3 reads TGTGCCAGTAGTAGGAGCGGGGGGGCGTACAATGAGCAGTTCTTC.

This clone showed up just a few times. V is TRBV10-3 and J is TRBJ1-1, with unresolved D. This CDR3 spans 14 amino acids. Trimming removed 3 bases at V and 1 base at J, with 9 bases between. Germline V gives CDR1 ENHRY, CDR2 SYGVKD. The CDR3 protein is CAISDGRRNTEAFF. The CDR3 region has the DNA TGTGCCATCAGTGACGGGAGGAGGAACACTGAAGCTTTCTTT.

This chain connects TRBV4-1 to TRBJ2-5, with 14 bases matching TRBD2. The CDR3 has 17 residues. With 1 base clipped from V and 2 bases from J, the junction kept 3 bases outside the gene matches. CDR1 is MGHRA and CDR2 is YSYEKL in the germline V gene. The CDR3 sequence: CASSQGRLAGGQETQYF. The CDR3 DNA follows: TGCGCCAGCAGCCAAGGACGACTAGCGGGGGGGCAAGAGACCCAGTACTTC.